Following are 13 T cell receptor beta chains from one sample sequenced in a study of blood T cell repertoires in COVID-19. Method: immunoSEQ multiplex PCR; TCRdb's copy keeps in-frame clones and lacks some. The repertoire consists of 95,000 to 110,000 clones, with more than 75% occurring once and the leading ten covering about 12%. The sample comprised peripheral blood. These receptors came from a human donor in a cohort sampled during active COVID-19.

V and J are TRBV4-2 and TRBJ2-1; D is perhaps TRBD2 (7 bases). Looked up from germline, CDR1 is LGHNA and CDR2 is YNFKEQ. The CDR3 has 16 residues. V lost 4 bases and J 7 bases, leaving 20 bases between the germline ends. DNA for the CDR3: TGTGCCAGCAGCCCCCGGGGGGCCAGCCTAGGGAATGAGCAGTTCTTC. Translating gives CASSPRGASLGNEQFF.

This chain connects TRBV10-1 to TRBJ1-1; 8 bases are a match to TRBD1. Germline V gene data show CDR1 as WNHNN and CDR2 as SYGVQD (reference sequence). V dropped 1 base and J dropped 2; count of bases not matched to a gene: 6. The CDR3 totals 16 residues. The CDR3 protein is CASSEYGQGANTEAFF. Written as DNA, the CDR3 is TGCGCCAGCAGTGAGTATGGACAGGGAGCAAACACTGAAGCTTTCTTT.

V and J are TRBV19 and TRBJ1-2, with D tentatively TRBD1 (6 bases). Germline values: CDR1 LNHDA, CDR2 SQIVND (reference sequence). Trimming shortened V by 10 bases and J by 6 bases, and 15 bases separated the two germline ends. The CDR3 runs to 12 residues. The chain's CDR3 is CATRHGGDGYTF. For the CDR3, the DNA is TGTGCCACCCGCCATGGGGGCGATGGCTACACCTTC.

Only a few counts were recorded for this clone. The V call is TRBV11-3, the J call TRBJ2-1; D ambiguous. Between the trimmed V and J ends, which lost 5 bases and 7 bases, there was a span of 9 bases. The CDR3 runs 12 residues. CDR1 is SGHNT and CDR2 is YENEEA in the germline V gene. The CDR3 DNA follows: TGTGCCAGCAGCACCTGGGCGAATGAGCAGTTCTTC. It is translated as CASSTWANEQFF.

The chain is built from TRBV23-1 and TRBJ1-1; 7 positions match TRBD1. TRBV23-1 qualifies as an ORF whose function is uncertain. This CDR3 comprises 15 residues. The junction had 6 bases not matched to a gene; V was cut back by 4 bases and J by 1 base. In DNA, the CDR3 is TGCGCCAGCAGTCCCCCGACAGGGCGGAACACTGAAGCTTTCTTT. Translating it yields CASSPPTGRNTEAFF.

The chain has TRBV12-5 and TRBJ2-6; the D is unclear. Germline-derived CDR1 and CDR2 are LGHNT and FRNRAP. Trimming took 5 bases from V and 0 from J, leaving 14 bases between them. CDR3 length: 17 amino acids. The CDR3 bases are TGTGCTAGTGGTCCCCTAATCCCGAGCTCTGGGGCCAACGTCCTGACTTTC. This translates into CASGPLIPSSGANVLTF. The variable domain in full, with the rest retrieved from reference TRBV12-5 and TRBJ2-6, is DARVTQTPRHKVTEMGQEVTMRCQPILGHNTVFWYRQTMMQGLELLAYFRNRAPLDDSGMPKDRFSAEMPDATLATLKIQPSEPRDSAVYFCASGPLIPSSGANVLTFGAGSRLTVL.

This chain links TRBV24-1 with TRBJ1-5; D might be TRBD1 (6 bases). Germline V lookup: CDR1 KGHDR, CDR2 SFDVKD. This CDR3 has 15 residues. Deletions cut 4 bases from V and 2 bases from J, with 11 bases between. CDR3: CATSEPPGGNQPQHF. The CDR3 region has the DNA TGTGCCACCAGTGAACCCCCAGGGGGCAATCAGCCCCAGCATTTT.

The gene calls are TRBV6-5 and TRBJ1-4; D remains ambiguous. The CDR3 runs to 14 residues. The germline V and J ends were trimmed by 2 bases and 3 bases, with 7 bases remaining between them. Looked up from germline, CDR1 is MNHEY and CDR2 is SVGAGI. The DNA of the CDR3 is TGTGCCAGCAGTTACGGGAGAGCTAATGAAAAACTGTTTTTT. Protein: CASSYGRANEKLFF.

The chain couples TRBV6-6 to TRBJ2-2, with 8 bases fitting TRBD2. Germline V gene data show CDR1 as MNHNY and CDR2 as SVGAGI (reference sequence). The CDR3 length is 15 residues. Unmatched junction bases numbered 5, after V lost 2 bases and J lost 6 bases. CDR3 protein: CASSYQRGIAGELFF. The CDR3 DNA reads TGTGCCAGCAGTTACCAGCGGGGGATCGCCGGGGAGCTGTTTTTT.

The V call is TRBV1, the J call TRBJ1-1; TRBD1 reflects the table's D call only, with no check against the DNA. TRBV1 is a listed pseudogene. The CDR3 consists of 17 residues. The CDR3 loop reads CTSSQWDRGVRNTEAFF. Written as DNA, the CDR3 is TGCACCAGCAGCCAATGGGACAGGGGGGTTAGGAACACTGAAGCTTTCTTT.

This clone came up a few times. The chain links TRBV9 to TRBJ2-2; 7 positions agree with TRBD1. The CDR3 totals 14 residues. V was pared by 7 bases and J by 0 bases, with 3 bases of the junction left unmatched. Germline V lookup: CDR1 SGDLS, CDR2 YYNGEE. DNA for the CDR3: TGTGCCAGCTCCGACAGGGCGAACACCGGGGAGCTGTTTTTT. Protein product: CASSDRANTGELFF.

V usage is TRBV6-2 or TRBV6-3 and J usage is TRBJ1-6; D might be TRBD1 (6 bases). The CDR3 contains 16 residues. CDR1 and CDR2 (germline): MNHEY, SVGEGT. Deletions cut 0 bases from V and 10 bases from J, with 16 bases between. CDR3 sequence: CASSYSMFGQPSPLHF. Written as DNA, the CDR3 is TGTGCCAGCAGTTACTCGATGTTCGGACAGCCCTCACCCCTCCACTTT.

The chain couples TRBV12-5 to TRBJ2-3, with a tentative D call TRBD2 (5 bases). Per germline, CDR1 LGHNT and CDR2 FRNRAP. The CDR3 consists of 16 residues. V shed 3 bases and J shed 1 base, with 14 bases lying between them. The CDR3 spells CASGFGRGRGTDTQYF. CDR3 DNA: TGTGCTAGTGGTTTCGGACGCGGGCGGGGCACAGATACGCAGTATTTT. Supplemented by reference TRBV12-5 and TRBJ2-3, the full variable domain reads DARVTQTPRHKVTEMGQEVTMRCQPILGHNTVFWYRQTMMQGLELLAYFRNRAPLDDSGMPKDRFSAEMPDATLATLKIQPSEPRDSAVYFCASGFGRGRGTDTQYFGPGTRLTVL.